A selection of T cell receptor beta chains follows, all from one sample in a study of cytomegalovirus exposure and HLA in healthy donors. Produced via immunoSEQ multiplex PCR; TCRdb's table is partial and in-frame only. The data contain some 87,000 clones, just under 70% of them singletons. The sequencing input was PBMCs. The receptor set was obtained from a woman aged 45 to 65 in good health and CMV-seropositive. CDR3s leave out the opening cysteine and the closing phenylalanine or tryptophan. The D gene is left open where the match is weak. Not every row has a clone size; where given, it reads once, few, many or a size class.

TRBJ1-5,.,TRBV7-8,13,.,ASSLEWGLNQPQH
TRBJ2-1,TRBD1,TRBV5-4,13,few,ASSSGTGGYNEQF
TRBJ1-3,.,TRBV28,9,.,ATTSEYTIY
TRBJ1-1,.,TRBV18,11,.,ASSPPAGPEAF
TRBJ2-5,TRBD2,TRBV29-1,11,.,SVAAGGGVTQY
TRBJ2-7,.,TRBV28,12,.,ASKIASPTYEQY
TRBJ2-2,TRBD2,TRBV5-1,13,.,ASSSGGPNTGELF
TRBJ2-3,TRBD1,TRBV9,14,.,ASSAYRGGDEDTQY
TRBJ1-1,TRBD1,TRBV11-3,13,.,ASNLDGQGNTEAF
.,.,TRBV30,12,few,AWRVSPITYEQY
TRBJ1-4,.,TRBV5-1,12,.,ASSLDTTNEKLF
TRBJ1-5,.,TRBV7-2,14,.,ASSLDTDAPNQPQH
TRBJ2-1,TRBD2,TRBV11-3,14,once,ASSLGTSGIYNEQF
TRBJ2-2,TRBD1,TRBV7-9,14,.,ASETPGQGETGELF
TRBJ2-3,TRBD2,TRBV5-1,15,few,ASITREGSATTDTQY
TRBJ1-5,.,TRBV6-5,12,.,ASSPRTDNQPQH
TRBJ1-4,TRBD1,TRBV7-2,13,once,ASSPGARGREKLF
TRBJ2-5,TRBD2,TRBV29-1,12,.,SVVERGVRETQY
TRBJ2-5,TRBD2,TRBV10-3,11,once,ATGRDPGEVQY
TRBJ2-1,TRBD1,TRBV7-2,12,.,ASSPRTGRNEQF
TRBJ1-4,.,TRBV19,12,.,ASSITGDNEKLF
TRBJ2-3,TRBD1,TRBV2,11,.,ASSRQGTDTQY
TRBJ2-7,.,TRBV6-5,9,.,ASSEFGEQY
TRBJ2-3,.,TRBV9,14,.,ASSVGVADSTDTQY
TRBJ2-1,TRBD1,TRBV15,13,.,ATSYGTGRGNEQF
TRBJ2-2,.,TRBV29-1,12,once,SVGRGANTGELF
TRBJ2-7,.,TRBV7-6,11,.,ASSLGRLGEQY
TRBJ2-3,TRBD2,TRBV7-2,11,once,ASSPRGRDTQY
TRBJ2-2,TRBD1,TRBV27,13,.,ASSWKGAGTGELF
TRBJ2-5,TRBD1,TRBV10-3,10,.,ASRQGSETQY
TRBJ2-3,.,TRBV5-4,11,.,ASSLRSGDTQY
TRBJ1-5,.,TRBV19,11,.,ATRGGRNQPQH
TRBJ2-7,.,TRBV29-1,9,.,SAGVPYEQY
TRBJ2-5,.,TRBV28,9,.,VTRGLETQY
TRBJ1-5,.,TRBV28,13,.,ASSLGWRNNQPQH
TRBJ1-6,TRBD1,TRBV5-6,13,.,ASSLGQGYNSPLH
TRBJ2-6,.,TRBV29-1,10,.,SVNGGANVLT
TRBJ1-4,.,TRBV5-8,14,.,ASSPGQSGMDEKLF
TRBJ2-7,.,TRBV28,8,.,ASSTYEQY
TRBJ2-7,.,TRBV6-6,11,.,ASKNRAPDEQY
TRBJ2-3,.,TRBV7-2,13,.,ASSLGTARTDTQY
TRBJ2-2,TRBD2,TRBV5-4,13,.,ASKRLAGVSGELF
TRBJ2-4,TRBD2,TRBV18,13,.,ASSPPLAGGSPQY
TRBJ1-5,.,TRBV28,13,.,ASSPLGGAGEPQH
TRBJ2-7,TRBD1,TRBV4-2,16,.,ASSPQPTDRGTAYEQY
TRBJ1-2,.,TRBV7-9,12,few,ASSHNQGNYGYT
TRBJ1-4,.,TRBV4-1,13,.,ASSPRETTNEKLF
TRBJ2-7,TRBD2,TRBV5-5,15,.,ASSTGLAGGTHYEQY
TRBJ2-3,TRBD2,TRBV9,12,.,ASSLAGSTDTQY